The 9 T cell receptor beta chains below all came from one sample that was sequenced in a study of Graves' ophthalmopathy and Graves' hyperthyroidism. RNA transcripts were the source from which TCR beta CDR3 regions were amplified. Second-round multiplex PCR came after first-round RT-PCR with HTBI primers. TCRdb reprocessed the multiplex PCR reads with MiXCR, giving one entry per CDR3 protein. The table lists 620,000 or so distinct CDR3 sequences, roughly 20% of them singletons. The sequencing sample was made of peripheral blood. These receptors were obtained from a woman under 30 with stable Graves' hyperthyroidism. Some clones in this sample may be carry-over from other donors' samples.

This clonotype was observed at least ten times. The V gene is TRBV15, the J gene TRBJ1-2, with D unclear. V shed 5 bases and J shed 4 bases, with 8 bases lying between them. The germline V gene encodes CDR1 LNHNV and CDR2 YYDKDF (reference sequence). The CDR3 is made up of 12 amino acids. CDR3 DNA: TGTGCCACCAGCCGTAGCCCCTATGGCTACACCTTC. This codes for CATSRSPYGYTF.

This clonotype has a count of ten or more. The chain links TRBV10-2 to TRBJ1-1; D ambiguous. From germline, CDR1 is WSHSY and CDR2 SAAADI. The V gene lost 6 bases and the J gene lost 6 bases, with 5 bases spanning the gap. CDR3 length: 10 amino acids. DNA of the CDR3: TGCGCCAGCAGCGGGGCTGAAGCTTTCTTT. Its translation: CASSGAEAFF.

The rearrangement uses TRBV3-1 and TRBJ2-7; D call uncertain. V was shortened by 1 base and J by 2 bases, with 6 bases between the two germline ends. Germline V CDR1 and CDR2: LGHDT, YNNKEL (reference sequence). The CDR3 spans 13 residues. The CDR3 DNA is TGTGCCAGCAGCCAAGCTGACACCTACGAGCAGTACTTC. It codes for CASSQADTYEQYF.

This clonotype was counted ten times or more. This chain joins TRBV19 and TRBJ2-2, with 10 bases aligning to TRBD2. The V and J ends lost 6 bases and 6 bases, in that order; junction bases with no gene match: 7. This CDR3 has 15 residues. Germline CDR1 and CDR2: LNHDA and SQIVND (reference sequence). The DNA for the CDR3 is TGTGCCAGTAGCCCAAGCGGGAGGGCCTCCGGGGAGCTGTTTTTT. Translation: CASSPSGRASGELFF.

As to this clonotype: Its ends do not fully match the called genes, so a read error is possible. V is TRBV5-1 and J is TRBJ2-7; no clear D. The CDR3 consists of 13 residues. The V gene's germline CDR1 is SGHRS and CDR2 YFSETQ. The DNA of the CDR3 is TGTGCCAGCAGCTTGGTACAGCCAAACGATCAGTACTTC. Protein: CASSLVQPNDQYF.

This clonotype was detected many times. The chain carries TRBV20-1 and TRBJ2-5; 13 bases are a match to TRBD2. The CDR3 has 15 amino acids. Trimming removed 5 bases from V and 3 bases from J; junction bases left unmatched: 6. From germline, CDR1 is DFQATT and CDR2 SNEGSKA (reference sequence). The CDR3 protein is CSARLAGGLKETQYF. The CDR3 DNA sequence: TGCAGTGCTCGACTAGCGGGAGGCCTCAAAGAGACCCAGTACTTC.

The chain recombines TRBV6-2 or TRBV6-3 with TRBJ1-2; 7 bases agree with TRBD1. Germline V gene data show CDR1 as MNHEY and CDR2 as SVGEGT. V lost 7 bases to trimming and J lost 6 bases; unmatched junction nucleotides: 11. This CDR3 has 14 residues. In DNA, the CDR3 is TGTGCCAGCAATGGTGGGGGACAGAGGAATGGCTACACCTTC. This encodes CASNGGGQRNGYTF.

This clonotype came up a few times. The CDR3 DNA reads TGTGCCAGCTCCCGGGACAGGGTCTTTACGGAGACCCAGTACTTC. Translated, it gives CASSRDRVFTETQYF. The rearrangement uses TRBV28 and TRBJ2-5, with TRBD1 identical over 9 bases. V shed 8 bases, J shed 5 bases, and the junction held 12 bases outside the gene matches. This CDR3 has 15 amino acids. Germline loops: CDR1 MDHEN, CDR2 SYDVKM.

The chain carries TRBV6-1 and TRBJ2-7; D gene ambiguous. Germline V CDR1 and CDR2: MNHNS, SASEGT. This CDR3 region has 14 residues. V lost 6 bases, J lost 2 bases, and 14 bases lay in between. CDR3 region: CASRSVSGTYEQYF. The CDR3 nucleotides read TGTGCCAGCAGATCAGTGTCAGGTACCTACGAGCAGTACTTC.